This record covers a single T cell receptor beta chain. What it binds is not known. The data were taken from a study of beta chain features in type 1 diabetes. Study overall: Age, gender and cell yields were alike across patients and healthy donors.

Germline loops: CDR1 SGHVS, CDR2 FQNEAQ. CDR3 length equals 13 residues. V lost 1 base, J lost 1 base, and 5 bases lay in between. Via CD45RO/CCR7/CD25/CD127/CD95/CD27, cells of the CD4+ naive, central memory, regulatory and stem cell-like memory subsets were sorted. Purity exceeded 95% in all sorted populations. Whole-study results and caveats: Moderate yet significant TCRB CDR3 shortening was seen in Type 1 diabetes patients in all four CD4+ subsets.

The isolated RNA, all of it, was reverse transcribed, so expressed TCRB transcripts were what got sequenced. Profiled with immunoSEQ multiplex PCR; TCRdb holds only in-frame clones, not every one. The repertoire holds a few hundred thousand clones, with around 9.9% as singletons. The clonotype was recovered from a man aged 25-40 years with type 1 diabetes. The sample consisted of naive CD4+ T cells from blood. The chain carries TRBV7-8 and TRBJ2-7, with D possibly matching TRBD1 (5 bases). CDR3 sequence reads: CASSLDRSYEQYF. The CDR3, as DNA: TGTGCCAGCAGCTTAGACAGGTCCTACGAGCAGTACTTC. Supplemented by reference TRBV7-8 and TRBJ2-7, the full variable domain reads GAGVSQSPRYKVAKRGQDVALRCDPISGHVSLFWYQQALGQGPEFLTYFQNEAQLDKSGLPSDRFFAERPEGSVSTLKIQRTQQEDSAVYLCASSLDRSYEQYFGPGTRLTVT.